The T cell receptor (beta chain) under discussion was sequenced for a study of T cells in Graves' hyperthyroidism and ophthalmopathy. The definition of stable Graves' hyperthyroidism was no ophthalmopathy progression within 18 months. RNA transcripts gave rise to amplified TCR beta CDR3 regions. In the first-round RT-PCR of the TCR CDR3, the HTBI primer set was used. TCRdb analysed the multiplex PCR reads with MiXCR anew, one entry per CDR3 protein. This table holds a few hundred thousand distinct CDR3 sequences, roughly 13% found once. The V end was cut by 7 bases, the J end by 5 bases, with 17 bases between. The CDR3 totals 14 residues. Germline CDR1 reads LNHDA; CDR2 reads SQIVND (reference sequence).

The chain is built from TRBV19 and TRBJ1-2, with unresolved D. The sequence derives from a woman under 30 with Graves' hyperthyroidism. The sequencing input was blood. For the CDR3, the DNA is TGTGCCAGTACCCCGGGCAGCCATACATATGGCTACACCTTC. It is translated as CASTPGSHTYGYTF. Full variable domain (outside the CDR3, taken from reference TRBV19 and TRBJ1-2): DGGITQSPKYLFRKEGQNVTLSCEQNLNHDAMYWYRQDPGQGLRLIYYSQIVNDFQKGDIAEGYSVSREKKESFPLTVTSAQKNPTAFYLCASTPGSHTYGYTFGSGTRLTVV.